This T cell receptor beta chain was recovered during a study of T-cell reconstitution after alpha-beta-depleted transplantation in children. Germline CDR1 reads DFQATT; CDR2 reads SNEGSKA (reference sequence). The V end lost 6 bases, the J end lost 5 bases, and 19 bases lay between the germline ends. The length of the CDR3 is 14 residues. Preparing the TCRbeta library involved the use of unique molecular identifiers. TCRdb re-called the PCR reads through MiXCR, storing one row per CDR3 protein. This sample has roughly 500,000 distinct CDR3 sequences, with approximately 30% found just once. The chain joins TRBV20-1 to TRBJ2-5; D gene uncertain. The material was PBMCs from the stem cell graft donor, obtained from the stem cell graft. This sequence was found in a human donor who donated a stem cell graft to a child with aplastic anemia. CDR3 in DNA: TGCAGTGCCAGCGTAAGGACCGAAGGGGAGACCCAGTACTTC. Translating it yields CSASVRTEGETQYF.